This T cell receptor beta chain was sequenced in a study of blood T cell repertoires in COVID-19. Turning to the study itself: Whether acute or convalescent, the COVID-19 samples came from the United States, Italy and Spain. PBMCs, B-cell-depleted T cells, or T cells were the source of the cDNA or gDNA that made up the material.

Original data processing: For nucleated cells, counts were estimated from reference gene primer amplification. TCRdb keeps only in-frame clones here, not all; method: immunoSEQ multiplex PCR. From that table come the V and J calls and clone size; the DNA was used to work out D and trimming. The sample lists a few hundred thousand clones, around 86% occurring once. The V gene's germline CDR1 is LNHDA and CDR2 SQIVND (reference sequence). V lost 6 bases, J lost 1 base, and 15 bases lay in between. The CDR3 runs 15 residues. The clonotype comes from a woman aged 40-49 years who had recovered from COVID-19. Sample: peripheral blood. This rearrangement joins TRBV19 to TRBJ2-5; perhaps TRBD1 as D (5 bases). The CDR3 region has the DNA TGTGCCAGTAGCTACCCTGGCAGGGCCCAAGAGACCCAGTACTTC. It is translated as CASSYPGRAQETQYF.